The rows below give T cell receptor beta chains drawn from one sample of a study. One entry per CDR3 protein results from TCRdb running MiXCR on the RT-PCR reads. This sample carries hundreds of thousands of distinct CDR3 sequences, around 14% of them seen once, and the ten largest clones take around 3.3%. The sequenced sample was memory CD4+ T cells from blood. All receptors come from a female donor in good health, serving as a healthy control. The CDR3 runs from the conserved cysteine through the conserved F or W. Each record gives: D gene, V gene, J gene, clone size, CDR3 DNA, CDR3 protein. D genes are given only for firm matches. The size of a clone is reported for some rows only, either as once, few or many, or as a class for expanded clones.

D gene: -; V gene: TRBV27; J gene: TRBJ2-2; clone size: few; CDR3 DNA: TGTGCCAGCAGACCTCTTCAGCAGATCACCGGGGAGCTGTTTTTT; CDR3 protein: CASRPLQQITGELFF
D gene: -; V gene: TRBV6-2/TRBV6-3; J gene: TRBJ1-5; clone size: few; CDR3 DNA: TGTGCCAGCTCGGGGCTTTGGGATCAGCCCCAGCATTTT; CDR3 protein: CASSGLWDQPQHF
D gene: -; V gene: TRBV9; J gene: TRBJ1-4; clone size: -; CDR3 DNA: TGTGCCAGCAGCGGGGGCTGGGGGAATAAAAAACTGTTTTTT; CDR3 protein: CASSGGWGNKKLFF
D gene: TRBD2; V gene: TRBV2; J gene: TRBJ2-3; clone size: -; CDR3 DNA: TGTGCCAGCAGCCCCGGACAGACTAGCGTGTCTACAGATACGCAGTATTTT; CDR3 protein: CASSPGQTSVSTDTQYF
D gene: -; V gene: TRBV20-1; J gene: TRBJ1-5; clone size: few; CDR3 DNA: TGCAGTGCTAGGGGGGACCCAGGGAGCAATCAGCCCCAGCATTTT; CDR3 protein: CSARGDPGSNQPQHF
D gene: TRBD1; V gene: TRBV5-6; J gene: TRBJ2-5; clone size: few; CDR3 DNA: TGTGCCAGCAGCCCCTTCGGACAGGGCCCTCAAGAGACCCAGTACTTC; CDR3 protein: CASSPFGQGPQETQYF
D gene: TRBD1; V gene: TRBV7-3; J gene: TRBJ1-5; clone size: -; CDR3 DNA: TGTGCCAGCAGCGACCTCCAGGGGGCTAGCAATCAGCCCCAGCATTTT; CDR3 protein: CASSDLQGASNQPQHF
D gene: -; V gene: TRBV7-3; J gene: TRBJ2-5; clone size: -; CDR3 DNA: TGTGCCAGCAGCTTAGGGGGCTCCCCCTACGAGACCCAGTACTTC; CDR3 protein: CASSLGGSPYETQYF
D gene: -; V gene: TRBV5-1; J gene: TRBJ2-3; clone size: many; CDR3 DNA: TGCGCCAGTTCGGACCCCCAGGGAGGAGATACGCAGTATTTT; CDR3 protein: CASSDPQGGDTQYF
D gene: TRBD2; V gene: TRBV29-1; J gene: TRBJ2-5; clone size: many; CDR3 DNA: TGCAGCGGGGGGGGGGTCCAAGAGACCCAGTACTTC; CDR3 protein: CSGGGVQETQYF
D gene: TRBD1; V gene: TRBV28; J gene: TRBJ2-7; clone size: -; CDR3 DNA: TGTGCCAGCAGTTCCCAAGCCGGGACAGGGGCGACAATCTACGAGCAGTACTTC; CDR3 protein: CASSSQAGTGATIYEQYF
D gene: -; V gene: TRBV28; J gene: TRBJ2-2; clone size: once; CDR3 DNA: TGTGCCAGCAGTTTATACTATCTGAACACCGGGGAGCTGTTTTTT; CDR3 protein: CASSLYYLNTGELFF
D gene: TRBD2; V gene: TRBV2; J gene: TRBJ2-1; clone size: -; CDR3 DNA: TGTGCCAGCAGTCGGGACCGGGGAGGGCTCAATGAGCAGTTCTTC; CDR3 protein: CASSRDRGGLNEQFF
D gene: -; V gene: TRBV25-1; J gene: TRBJ2-1; clone size: few; CDR3 DNA: TGTGCCAGCAGTGAACGGACGGCGGAGCAGTTCTTC; CDR3 protein: CASSERTAEQFF
D gene: -; V gene: TRBV7-2; J gene: TRBJ2-7; clone size: few; CDR3 DNA: TGTGCCAGCAGTCCCTCGGCAGGGGTAGAGCGCGAGCAGTACTTC; CDR3 protein: CASSPSAGVEREQYF
D gene: -; V gene: TRBV7-6; J gene: TRBJ1-2; clone size: many; CDR3 DNA: TGTGCCAGCAGCCCCCGACAGGCCGACTATGGCTACACCTTC; CDR3 protein: CASSPRQADYGYTF
D gene: -; V gene: TRBV5-1; J gene: TRBJ1-2; clone size: -; CDR3 DNA: TGCGCCAGCAGCTTCGGGGCCGCTAACTATGGCTACACCTTC; CDR3 protein: CASSFGAANYGYTF